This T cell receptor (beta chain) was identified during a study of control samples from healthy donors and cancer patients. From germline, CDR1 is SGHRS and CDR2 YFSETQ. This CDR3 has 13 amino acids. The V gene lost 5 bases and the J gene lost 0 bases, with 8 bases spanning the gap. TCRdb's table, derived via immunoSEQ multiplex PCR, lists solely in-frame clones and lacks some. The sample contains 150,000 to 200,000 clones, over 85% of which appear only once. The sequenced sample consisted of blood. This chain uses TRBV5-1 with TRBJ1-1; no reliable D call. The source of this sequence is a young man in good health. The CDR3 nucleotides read TGCGCCAGCAGTCCGGAGCTGAACACTGAAGCTTTCTTT. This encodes CASSPELNTEAFF. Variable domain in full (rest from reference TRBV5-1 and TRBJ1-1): KAGVTQTPRYLIKTRGQQVTLSCSPISGHRSVSWYQQTPGQGLQFLFEYFSETQRNKGNFPGRFSGRQFSNSRSEMNVSTLELGDSALYLCASSPELNTEAFFGQGTRLTVV.